The present T cell receptor beta chain was sequenced within a study of CD8 T cells in ankylosing spondylitis. Study conclusions and caveats: Disease-associated clonotypes exhibited CD8+ identity and were relatively infrequent in peripheral blood. Significantly higher representation of disease-linked clones was reported for matched ankylosing spondylitis synovial fluid. A TCR beta motif of under ten highly homologous variants appeared characteristic of ankylosing spondylitis blood.

This clonotype has only a few counts. Its antigen remains unidentified. Construction of TCR beta libraries was performed using quantitative 5'-RACE with molecular barcodes. MiXCR was run by TCRdb on the 5' RACE reads, yielding one entry per CDR3 protein. This sample has over 700,000 distinct CDR3 sequences, with roughly 20% found just once. With V trimmed by 8 bases and J by 0 bases, 5 bases remained unmatched. CDR3 length: 15 residues. Per germline, CDR1 MNHNS and CDR2 SASEGT. The TCR comes from a male donor with ankylosing spondylitis. The source material was blood, either unsorted or a sorted T cell fraction (not recorded which). The genes are TRBV6-1 and TRBJ2-2, with TRBD1 identical over 8 bases. The CDR3 loop reads CASLETGANTGELFF. Written as DNA, the CDR3 is TGTGCCAGCTTAGAGACAGGGGCGAACACCGGGGAGCTGTTTTTT.